Listed below are T cell receptor beta chains from one sample, sequenced in a study of T cells in Graves' hyperthyroidism and ophthalmopathy. A single record per CDR3 protein comes from TCRdb applying MiXCR to the multiplex PCR reads. The data contain about 520,000 distinct CDR3 sequences, around 21% of them seen just once; the ten biggest clones take up roughly 29%. The sequenced sample was blood. These receptors all come from a man aged 18 to 30 with Graves' hyperthyroidism. Both conserved end residues are part of each CDR3. A D gene is named only where the DNA matches it firmly. The size entry is marked missing in some rows and otherwise reads once, few, many or a size class.

clone_size d_call j_call v_call cdr3_nt cdr3_aa
many NA TRBJ1-1 TRBV19 TGTGCCAGTAGTATGGTGGTGAACACTGAAGCTTTCTTT CASSMVVNTEAFF
many NA TRBJ2-4 TRBV6-1 TGTGCCAGCAGTGAAGGGGGGGCCCGAGACATTCAGTACTTC CASSEGGARDIQYF
many NA TRBJ1-1 TRBV20-1 TGCAGTGCTGCCAAGACTGAAGCTTTCTTT CSAAKTEAFF
many NA TRBJ1-2 TRBV19 TGTGCCAGTTCCCGGGGGACTCTTCGTGTGGGCTACACCTTC CASSRGTLRVGYTF
NA NA TRBJ1-1 TRBV9 TGTGCCAGCAGCCTTCGCCCGAGCCTCACTGAAGCTTTCTTT CASSLRPSLTEAFF
NA TRBD2 TRBJ2-7 TRBV6-1 TGTGCCAGCAGTCCGAGCACTAGCGGGACTCTAAACGAGCAGTACTTC CASSPSTSGTLNEQYF
NA NA TRBJ1-2 TRBV6-1 TGTGCCAGCAGTGAAGCCGGACAGCCTAACTATGGCTACACCTTC CASSEAGQPNYGYTF
many NA TRBJ2-7 TRBV15 TGTGCCACCAGCGGGGCCTTCTCCTACGAGCAGTACTTC CATSGAFSYEQYF
NA NA TRBJ2-6 TRBV30 TGTGCCTGGGGGAGGTACAGTAGCTCTGGGGCCAACGTCCTGACTTTC CAWGRYSSSGANVLTF
many TRBD2 TRBJ2-7 TRBV28 TGTGCCAGCACCAGGTCGGGGGGGCGGTACGAGCAGTACTTC CASTRSGGRYEQYF
NA NA TRBJ1-2 TRBV5-6 TGTGCCAGCACCCCCGGGGCAGGGGATAACTATGGCTACACCTTC CASTPGAGDNYGYTF
many TRBD1 TRBJ2-2 TRBV11-2 TGTGCCAGCAGCCCAGGACAGGGGGCGAATACCGGGGAGCTGTTTTTT CASSPGQGANTGELFF
NA TRBD1 TRBJ2-6 TRBV5-1 TGCGCCAGCAGCGGATACAGGGGGCGCGTCACTGGGGCCAACGTCCTGACTTTC CASSGYRGRVTGANVLTF
NA TRBD1 TRBJ2-5 TRBV18 TGTGCCAGCTCAGGCTTTCGACAGGGGGCTGAGGAGACCCAGTACTTC CASSGFRQGAEETQYF
NA NA TRBJ2-7 TRBV6-2/TRBV6-3 TGTGCCAGCAGTCCGCCTCTAGCAACCTACGAGCAGTACTTC CASSPPLATYEQYF
many TRBD1 TRBJ2-7 TRBV6-1 TGTGCCAGCAGTGAGCGCTACAGGGGAACCTACGAGCAGTACTTC CASSERYRGTYEQYF
many TRBD1 TRBJ2-7 TRBV6-1 TGTGCCAGCAGTGCCCTGACAGGGAGCTCCTACGAGCAGTACTTC CASSALTGSSYEQYF
many TRBD2 TRBJ2-5 TRBV24-1 TGTGCCCGATGGGCGGATCAAGCGGGGGGCCAAGAGACCCAGTACTTC CARWADQAGGQETQYF
NA NA TRBJ2-2 TRBV19 TGTGCCAGTAGTATCATCAGCGCGAACACCGGGGAGCTGTTTTTT CASSIISANTGELFF
many NA TRBJ1-2 TRBV27 TGTGCCACCTCTCCGGGGTCGTTCGGACAGTTCGGCTACACCTTC CATSPGSFGQFGYTF
NA TRBD2 TRBJ2-7 TRBV28 TGTGCCAGCAGGCCGACTAGCGGGAGGGGAAAAACGTACGAGCAGTACTTC CASRPTSGRGKTYEQYF
many NA TRBJ1-5 TRBV6-1 TGTGCCAGCAGCCTTTGGGGAGACGGTTTGAATCAGCCCCAGCATTTT CASSLWGDGLNQPQHF
many NA TRBJ1-3 TRBV5-1 TGCGCCAGCAGCGTCGGGGGGACTGCAGACGGAAACACCATATATTTT CASSVGGTADGNTIYF
many TRBD1 TRBJ1-1 TRBV28 TGTGCCAGCAGTACCATCAGGGGGGGATACAACACTGAAGCTTTCTTT CASSTIRGGYNTEAFF
many NA TRBJ1-6 TRBV12-3/TRBV12-4 TGTGCCAGCAGTTTCGAGAGGGGTAATTCACCCCTCCACTTT CASSFERGNSPLHF
NA TRBD1 TRBJ2-5 TRBV5-1 TGCGCCAGCAGCGGCTGGACAGGGTTCCAAGAGACCCAGTACTTC CASSGWTGFQETQYF
NA NA TRBJ1-1 TRBV12-3/TRBV12-4 TGTGCCAGCAGTGAAGGTCTGGGTCTGGCTGAAGCTTTCTTT CASSEGLGLAEAFF
many NA TRBJ2-2 TRBV6-5 TGTGCCAGCAGTTACGAAGTGAACACCGGGGAGCTGTTTTTT CASSYEVNTGELFF
NA TRBD1 TRBJ2-7 TRBV12-3/TRBV12-4 TGTGCCAGCAGTTCTGACAGGGACGGCTACGAGCAGTACTTC CASSSDRDGYEQYF
NA TRBD2 TRBJ2-4 TRBV6-2/TRBV6-3 TGTGCCAGCAGTTACCCACTAGCGGGTTATCTAGCCAAAAACATTCAGTACTTC CASSYPLAGYLAKNIQYF
few NA TRBJ2-7 TRBV28 TGTGCCAGCCAGGGAGGTGGGAACGAGCAGTACTTC CASQGGGNEQYF
many NA TRBJ1-1 TRBV6-1 TGTGCCAGCAGCTTTACCCCAGGGTGGGTGAACACTGAAGCTTTCTTT CASSFTPGWVNTEAFF
NA TRBD1 TRBJ2-7 TRBV6-1 TGTGCCAGCAGCCTATCGACAGGGGGAGAATACGAGCAGTACTTC CASSLSTGGEYEQYF
many NA TRBJ1-2 TRBV27 TGTGCCAGCACCTCCAAGGGGGGCCAGGGGTTACATGGCTACACCTTC CASTSKGGQGLHGYTF
many TRBD1 TRBJ2-7 TRBV27 TGTGCCAGCAGTAAACCGGGACAGGGGACCTTCCTAGAGTACTTC CASSKPGQGTFLEYF
many NA TRBJ2-6 TRBV10-3 TGTGCCATCGGGACCTCCGGGGCCAACGTCCTGACTTTC CAIGTSGANVLTF
NA TRBD1 TRBJ1-1 TRBV28 TGTGCCAGCAGTTGGGACAGGGGAGGCTCTGAAGCTTTCTTT CASSWDRGGSEAFF
many TRBD2 TRBJ2-5 TRBV6-1 TGTGCCAGCAGCCGCAGAGATGTAGCGGGGGGCCAGGAGACCCAGTACTTC CASSRRDVAGGQETQYF
many NA TRBJ2-5 TRBV28 TGTGCCAGCAGCCTACGGGGGTCGGAGACCCAGTACTTC CASSLRGSETQYF
NA NA TRBJ2-2 TRBV12-3/TRBV12-4 TGTGCCAGCAGTCTACCGCCCCCCGGGGAGCTGTTTTTT CASSLPPPGELFF
NA NA TRBJ1-1 TRBV20-1 TGCAGTGCTAGCGCCTCAGGACACCAAAACACTGAAGCTTTCTTT CSASASGHQNTEAFF
NA NA TRBJ2-7 TRBV12-3/TRBV12-4 TGTGCCAGCCACAGTAAAGGGTTCGAGCAGTACTTC CASHSKGFEQYF